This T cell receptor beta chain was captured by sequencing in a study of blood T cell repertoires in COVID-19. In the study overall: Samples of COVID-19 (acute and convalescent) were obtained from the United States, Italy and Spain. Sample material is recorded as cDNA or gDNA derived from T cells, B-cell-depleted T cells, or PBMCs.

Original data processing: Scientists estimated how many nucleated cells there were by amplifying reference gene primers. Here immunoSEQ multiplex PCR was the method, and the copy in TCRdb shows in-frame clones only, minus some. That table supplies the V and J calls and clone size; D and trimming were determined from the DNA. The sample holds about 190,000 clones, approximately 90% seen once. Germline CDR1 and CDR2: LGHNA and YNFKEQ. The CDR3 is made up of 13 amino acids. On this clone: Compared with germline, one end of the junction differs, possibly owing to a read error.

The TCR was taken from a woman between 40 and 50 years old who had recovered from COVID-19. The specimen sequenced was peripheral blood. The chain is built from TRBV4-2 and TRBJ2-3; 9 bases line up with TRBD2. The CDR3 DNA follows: TGTGCCAGCAGCCAAGATCGAGCGGGACTAGCCTTCTTT. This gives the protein CASSQDRAGLAFF.